The rows below give T cell receptor beta chains drawn from one sample of a study of monozygotic twins with cystic fibrosis. Data came from immunoSEQ multiplex PCR; TCRdb stores just in-frame clones and leaves some out. The table shows approximately 34,000 clones, with approximately 97% occurring only once. Sample: blood. The receptors stem from a girl aged 2 to 9 with cystic fibrosis. Each CDR3 is given with its conserved first and last residue. Fields, in order: V gene, D gene, clone size, J gene, CDR3 protein, CDR3 DNA. A D gene is named only where the DNA matches it firmly. Size is omitted from some rows. Given values are once, few, many or a class for expanded clones.

TRBV9	NA	NA	TRBJ1-1	CASSVGKNTEAFF	TGTGCCAGCAGCGTCGGGAAGAACACTGAAGCTTTCTTT
TRBV6-1	NA	NA	TRBJ2-7	CASSELSYEQYF	TGTGCCAGCAGTGAATTGTCCTACGAGCAGTACTTC
TRBV30	NA	NA	TRBJ1-1	CAWSVKVGVTEAFF	TGTGCCTGGAGTGTCAAGGTTGGTGTGACTGAAGCTTTCTTT
TRBV28	NA	NA	TRBJ2-5	CASSLRGTQETQYF	TGTGCCAGCAGTTTACGCGGGACCCAAGAGACCCAGTACTTC
TRBV5-6	TRBD1	NA	TRBJ1-1	CASSAGTANTEAFF	TGTGCCAGCAGCGCCGGGACAGCGAACACTGAAGCTTTCTTT
TRBV5-8	TRBD1	NA	TRBJ1-1	CASTLRTGKNTEAFF	TGTGCCAGCACACTGAGGACAGGGAAGAACACTGAAGCTTTCTTT
TRBV5-1	NA	NA	TRBJ1-1	CASSVNSNTEAFF	TGCGCCAGCAGCGTAAACAGCAACACTGAAGCTTTCTTT
TRBV14	NA	NA	TRBJ1-1	CASSQEGGRAAEAFF	TGTGCCAGCAGCCAAGAGGGCGGCAGGGCTGCGGAAGCTTTCTTT
TRBV6-5	NA	NA	TRBJ1-1	CAGSEAFF	TGTGCCGGTTCTGAAGCTTTCTTT
TRBV7-6	NA	NA	TRBJ2-3	CASSSSGATSTDTQYF	TGTGCCAGCAGCTCAAGCGGAGCCACTAGCACAGATACGCAGTATTTT
TRBV6-4	NA	NA	TRBJ2-3	CASSSDLGGTDTQYF	TGTGCCAGCAGTAGCGACCTCGGAGGCACAGATACGCAGTATTTT
TRBV10-3	NA	NA	TRBJ2-6	CAISEAGLISGANVLTF	TGTGCCATCAGTGAAGCAGGACTTATCTCTGGGGCCAACGTCCTGACTTTC
TRBV2	NA	NA	TRBJ1-3	CASLTAHSGNTIYF	TGTGCCAGCTTGACCGCACACTCTGGAAACACCATATATTTT
TRBV19	NA	NA	TRBJ2-3	CASSGLASTDTQYF	TGTGCCAGTAGCGGACTTGCTAGCACAGATACGCAGTATTTT
TRBV2	NA	NA	TRBJ2-7	CAKKARAWFGEQYF	TGTGCCAAAAAGGCGAGGGCTTGGTTCGGCGAGCAGTACTTC
TRBV9	TRBD2	NA	TRBJ2-7	CASSVASGRNYEQYF	TGTGCCAGCAGCGTCGCTAGCGGGAGGAACTACGAGCAGTACTTC
TRBV5-4	TRBD1	once	TRBJ1-2	CASSLLRDRLYGYTF	TGTGCCAGCAGCTTACTCCGGGACAGGCTCTATGGCTACACCTTC
TRBV10-3	NA	NA	TRBJ1-4	CAISATRQGTENEKLFF	TGTGCCATCAGTGCTACAAGGCAGGGGACCGAGAATGAAAAACTGTTTTTT
TRBV5-6	NA	NA	TRBJ1-3	CASSFMSSGNTIYF	TGTGCCAGCAGCTTCATGAGCTCTGGAAACACCATATATTTT
TRBV27	NA	NA	TRBJ1-1	CASSLSSFKNTEAFF	TGTGCCAGCAGTTTGTCCTCTTTTAAGAACACTGAAGCTTTCTTT
TRBV10-1	TRBD2	NA	TRBJ2-2	CASSENLAGAGTGELFF	TGCGCCAGCAGTGAGAATCTAGCGGGAGCAGGAACCGGGGAGCTGTTTTTT
TRBV7-8	NA	NA	TRBJ1-5	CASSLYGGEGVNQPQHF	TGTGCCAGCAGCTTATACGGGGGGGAAGGGGTCAATCAGCCCCAGCATTTT
TRBV30	TRBD1	NA	TRBJ1-1	CAWTRLGGYDTEAFF	TGTGCCTGGACCCGTTTAGGGGGCTACGACACTGAAGCTTTCTTT
TRBV19	TRBD1	NA	TRBJ1-5	CASMVTGGNQPQHF	TGTGCCAGTATGGTGACAGGGGGCAATCAGCCCCAGCATTTT
TRBV27	NA	NA	TRBJ1-1	CASSWIRGDEAFF	TGTGCCAGCAGTTGGATTAGGGGGGATGAAGCTTTCTTT
TRBV4-1	NA	NA	TRBJ2-2	CASSRPPGANTGELFF	TGCGCCAGCAGCCGGCCCCCCGGGGCCAACACCGGGGAGCTGTTTTTT
TRBV18	TRBD2	NA	TRBJ2-1	CASSPIGTSENEQFF	TGTGCCAGCTCACCTATCGGGACTAGCGAGAATGAGCAGTTCTTC
TRBV6-5	NA	NA	TRBJ2-7	CASSYSFMGQTYEQYF	TGTGCCAGCAGTTACTCATTCATGGGACAAACCTACGAGCAGTACTTC
TRBV27	NA	NA	TRBJ2-2	CASSLSGGELFF	TGTGCCAGCAGTTTATCCGGCGGGGAGCTGTTTTTT
TRBV19	NA	NA	TRBJ1-3	CASRGMRSAGNTIYF	TGTGCCAGCAGGGGAATGAGGTCGGCCGGAAACACCATATATTTT
TRBV2	NA	NA	TRBJ2-7	CASMSSYEQYF	TGTGCCAGCATGAGCTCCTACGAGCAGTACTTC
TRBV9	NA	NA	TRBJ2-1	CASSVGVLSYNEQFF	TGTGCCAGCAGCGTAGGGGTTCTCTCCTACAATGAGCAGTTCTTC
TRBV5-1	TRBD2	NA	TRBJ2-7	CASGLGGVAGLFEQYF	TGCGCCAGTGGGTTGGGGGGCGTAGCGGGACTCTTCGAGCAGTACTTC
TRBV28	TRBD1	NA	TRBJ1-2	CASRTGGDTYGYTF	TGTGCCAGCAGAACAGGGGGCGATACCTATGGCTACACCTTC
TRBV7-9	TRBD1	NA	TRBJ1-1	CASSPYGQGATEAFF	TGTGCCAGCAGCCCCTACGGACAGGGGGCGACTGAAGCTTTCTTT
TRBV5-4	TRBD2	once	TRBJ2-7	CASSLAVGGRSEQYF	TGTGCCAGCAGCTTGGCCGTAGGCGGGAGGTCGGAGCAGTACTTC
TRBV6-5	TRBD1	NA	TRBJ1-2	CASSRRTGVNYGYTF	TGTGCCAGCAGCCGCCGGACAGGGGTGAACTATGGCTACACCTTC
TRBV9	NA	NA	TRBJ1-2	CASSVDSNYGYTF	TGTGCCAGCAGCGTCGACAGCAACTATGGCTACACCTTC
TRBV6-6	NA	NA	TRBJ2-5	CASLPQGERFGETQYF	TGTGCCAGCTTACCCCAGGGCGAAAGATTCGGGGAGACCCAGTACTTC
TRBV18	TRBD1	NA	TRBJ1-3	CASSLGTANGNTIYF	TGTGCCAGCTCCCTAGGGACAGCAAATGGAAACACCATATATTTT
TRBV5-1	TRBD1	NA	TRBJ1-1	CASSLDRVNTEAFF	TGCGCCAGCAGCTTAGACAGGGTGAACACTGAAGCTTTCTTT
TRBV7-4	NA	NA	TRBJ2-1	CASSTIGRQRAYNEQFF	TGTGCCAGCAGCACCATTGGTCGACAGCGGGCCTACAATGAGCAGTTCTTC
TRBV7-2	NA	NA	TRBJ1-6	CASSFDGNNSPLHF	TGTGCCAGCAGCTTCGACGGAAATAATTCACCCCTCCACTTT
TRBV15	TRBD1	NA	TRBJ2-7	CATLSGTGAGEQYF	TGTGCCACCTTATCCGGGACAGGGGCAGGGGAGCAGTACTTC
TRBV12-2	NA	NA	TRBJ2-7	CASRCCVLGRDRVYEQYF	TGTGCAAGTCGCTGCTGTGTACTGGGCCGGGACAGGGTTTACGAGCAGTACTTC
TRBV19	NA	NA	TRBJ1-2	CASSIDTGYGYTF	TGTGCCAGTAGTATAGACACAGGCTATGGCTACACCTTC
TRBV9	NA	NA	TRBJ1-1	CASSTMNTEAFF	TGTGCCAGCTCGACTATGAACACTGAAGCTTTCTTT
TRBV6-5	TRBD1	NA	TRBJ1-6	CASRKGQVTHSPLHF	TGTGCCAGCAGGAAGGGACAGGTGACACATTCACCCCTCCACTTT
TRBV6-6	NA	NA	TRBJ2-1	CASSFPYNEQFF	TGTGCCAGCAGTTTCCCGTACAATGAGCAGTTCTTC
TRBV5-4	TRBD1	NA	TRBJ2-6	CASSFQQGTGANVLTF	TGTGCCAGCAGCTTCCAACAGGGGACCGGGGCCAACGTCCTGACTTTC
TRBV6-5	TRBD1	NA	TRBJ2-3	CASSSYGTGPRTQYF	TGTGCCAGCAGTTCCTACGGGACAGGCCCGCGTACGCAGTATTTT